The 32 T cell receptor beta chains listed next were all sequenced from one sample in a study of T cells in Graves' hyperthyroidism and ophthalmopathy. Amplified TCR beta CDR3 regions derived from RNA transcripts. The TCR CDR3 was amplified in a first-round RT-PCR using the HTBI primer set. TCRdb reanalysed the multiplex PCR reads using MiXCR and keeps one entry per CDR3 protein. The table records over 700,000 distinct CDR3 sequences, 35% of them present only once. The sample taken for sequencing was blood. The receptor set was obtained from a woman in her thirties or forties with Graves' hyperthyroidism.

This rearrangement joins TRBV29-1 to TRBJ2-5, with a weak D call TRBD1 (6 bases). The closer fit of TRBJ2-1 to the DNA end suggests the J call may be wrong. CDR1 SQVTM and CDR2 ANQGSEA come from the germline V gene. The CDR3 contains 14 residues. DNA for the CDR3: TGCAGCGTTCCTGACAGGCTACACTACAATGAGCAGTTCTTC. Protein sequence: CSVPDRLHYNEQFF.

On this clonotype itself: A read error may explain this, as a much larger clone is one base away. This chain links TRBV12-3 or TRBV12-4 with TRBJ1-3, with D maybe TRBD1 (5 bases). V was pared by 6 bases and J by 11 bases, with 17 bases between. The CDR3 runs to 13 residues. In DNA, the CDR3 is TGTGCCAGCAGCCTGGTCACAGGAGAAGCCATATATTTT. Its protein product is CASSLVTGEAIYF.

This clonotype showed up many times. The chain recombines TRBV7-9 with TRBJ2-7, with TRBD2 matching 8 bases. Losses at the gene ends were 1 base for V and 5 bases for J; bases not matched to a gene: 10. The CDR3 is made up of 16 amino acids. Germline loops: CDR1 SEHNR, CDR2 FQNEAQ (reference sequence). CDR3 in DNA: TGTGCCAGCAGCTTAGAAGTAAGGCTAGCGGGTAACGAGCAGTACTTC. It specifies CASSLEVRLAGNEQYF.

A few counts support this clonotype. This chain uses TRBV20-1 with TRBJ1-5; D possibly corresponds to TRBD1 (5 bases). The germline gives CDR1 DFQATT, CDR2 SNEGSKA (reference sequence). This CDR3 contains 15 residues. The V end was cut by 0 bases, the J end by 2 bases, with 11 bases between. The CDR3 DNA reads TGCAGTGCTAGAGATAGAAGGGGCGGCAATCAGCCCCAGCATTTT. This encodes CSARDRRGGNQPQHF.

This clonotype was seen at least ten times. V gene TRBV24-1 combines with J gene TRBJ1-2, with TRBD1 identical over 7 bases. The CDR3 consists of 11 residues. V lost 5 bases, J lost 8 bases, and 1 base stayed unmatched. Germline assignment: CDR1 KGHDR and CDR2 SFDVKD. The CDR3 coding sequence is TGTGCCACCAGTGGAGGGGGCGGCTACACCTTC. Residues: CATSGGGGYTF.

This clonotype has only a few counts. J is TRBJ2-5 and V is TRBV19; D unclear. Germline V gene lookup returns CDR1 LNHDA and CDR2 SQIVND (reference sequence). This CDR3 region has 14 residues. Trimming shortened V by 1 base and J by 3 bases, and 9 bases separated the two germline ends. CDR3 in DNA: TGTGCCAGTAGTATAGTCGGAGACAAAGAGACCCAGTACTTC. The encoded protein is CASSIVGDKETQYF.

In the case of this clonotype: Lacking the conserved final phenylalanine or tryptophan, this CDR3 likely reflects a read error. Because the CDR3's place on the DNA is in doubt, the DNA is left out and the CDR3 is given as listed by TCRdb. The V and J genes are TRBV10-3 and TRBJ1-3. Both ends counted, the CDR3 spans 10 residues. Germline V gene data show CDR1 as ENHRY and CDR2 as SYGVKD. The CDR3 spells CAISVHQQLA.

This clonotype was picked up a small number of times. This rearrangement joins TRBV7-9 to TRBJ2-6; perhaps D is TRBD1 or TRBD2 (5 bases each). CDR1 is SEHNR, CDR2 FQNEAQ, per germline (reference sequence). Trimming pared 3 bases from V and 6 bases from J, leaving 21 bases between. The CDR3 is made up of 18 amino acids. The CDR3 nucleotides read TGTGCCAGCAGCTTTCAGGGACCTACCGGGGTTGAGGCCAACGTCCTGACTTTC. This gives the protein CASSFQGPTGVEANVLTF.

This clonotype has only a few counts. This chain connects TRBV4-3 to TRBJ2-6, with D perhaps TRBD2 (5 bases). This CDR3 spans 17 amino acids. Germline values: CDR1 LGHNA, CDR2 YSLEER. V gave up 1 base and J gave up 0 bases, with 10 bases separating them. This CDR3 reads CASSQVLVVSGANVLTF. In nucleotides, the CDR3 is TGCGCCAGCAGCCAAGTACTAGTGGTCTCTGGGGCCAACGTCCTGACTTTC.

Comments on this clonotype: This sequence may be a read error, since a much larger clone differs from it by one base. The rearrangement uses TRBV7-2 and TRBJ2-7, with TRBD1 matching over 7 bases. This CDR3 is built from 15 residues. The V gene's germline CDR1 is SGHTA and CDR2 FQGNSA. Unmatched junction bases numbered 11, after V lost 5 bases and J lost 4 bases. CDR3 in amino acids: CTSSTEGARRYEQYF. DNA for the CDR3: TGTACCAGCAGCACCGAGGGGGCGAGGCGTTACGAGCAGTACTTC.

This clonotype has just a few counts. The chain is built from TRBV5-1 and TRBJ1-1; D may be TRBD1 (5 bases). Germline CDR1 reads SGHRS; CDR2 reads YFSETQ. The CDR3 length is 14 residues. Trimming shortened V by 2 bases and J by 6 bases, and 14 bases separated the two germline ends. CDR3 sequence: CASSFLQAAPEAFF. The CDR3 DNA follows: TGCGCCAGCAGCTTTCTACAGGCCGCCCCTGAAGCTTTCTTT.

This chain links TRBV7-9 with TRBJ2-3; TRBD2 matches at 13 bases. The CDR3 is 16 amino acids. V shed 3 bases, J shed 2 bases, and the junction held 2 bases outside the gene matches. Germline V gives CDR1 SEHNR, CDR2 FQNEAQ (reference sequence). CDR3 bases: TGTGCCAGCAGCTTGGGACTAGCGGGGAACACAGATACGCAGTATTTT. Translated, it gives CASSLGLAGNTDTQYF.

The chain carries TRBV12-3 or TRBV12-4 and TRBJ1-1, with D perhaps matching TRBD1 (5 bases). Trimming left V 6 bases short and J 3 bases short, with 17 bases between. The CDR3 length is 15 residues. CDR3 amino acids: CASSQVGGKDTEAFF. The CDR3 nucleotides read TGTGCCAGCAGCCAAGTGGGGGGAAAAGACACTGAAGCTTTCTTT.

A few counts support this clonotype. CDR3 protein: CASSLKAAGLNSPLHF. The DNA of the CDR3 is TGTGCCAGCAGCTTAAAGGCGGCAGGGCTTAATTCACCCCTCCACTTT. The genes are TRBV11-2 and TRBJ1-6, with D perhaps matching TRBD1 (5 bases). Between the trimmed V and J ends, which lost 2 bases and 6 bases, there was a span of 14 bases. Germline V gene data show CDR1 as SGHAT and CDR2 as FQNNGV. This CDR3 spans 16 amino acids. The whole variable domain, remainder taken from reference TRBV11-2 and TRBJ1-6, is EAGVAQSPRYKIIEKRQSVAFWCNPISGHATLYWYQQILGQGPKLLIQFQNNGVVDDSQLPKDRFSAERLKGVDSTLKIQPAKLEDSAVYLCASSLKAAGLNSPLHFGNGTRLTVT.

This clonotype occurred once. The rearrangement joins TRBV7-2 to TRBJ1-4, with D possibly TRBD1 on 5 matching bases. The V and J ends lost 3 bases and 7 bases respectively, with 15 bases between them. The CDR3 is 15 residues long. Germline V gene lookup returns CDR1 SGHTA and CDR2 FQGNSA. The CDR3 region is CASSLRQGESEKLFF. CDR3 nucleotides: TGTGCCAGCAGCTTGAGGCAAGGGGAGAGTGAAAAACTGTTTTTT.

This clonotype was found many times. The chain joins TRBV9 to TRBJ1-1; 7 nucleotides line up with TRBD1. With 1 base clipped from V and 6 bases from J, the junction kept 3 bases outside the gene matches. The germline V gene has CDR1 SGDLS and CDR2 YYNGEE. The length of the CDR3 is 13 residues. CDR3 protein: CASSVSQGAEAFF. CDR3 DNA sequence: TGTGCCAGCAGCGTATCGCAGGGGGCTGAAGCTTTCTTT.

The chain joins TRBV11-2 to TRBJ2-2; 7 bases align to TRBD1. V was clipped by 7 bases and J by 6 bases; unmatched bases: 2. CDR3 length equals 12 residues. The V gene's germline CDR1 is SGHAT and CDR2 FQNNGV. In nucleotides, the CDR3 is TGTGCCAGCACTGGGACAGCCGGGGAGCTGTTTTTT. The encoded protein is CASTGTAGELFF.

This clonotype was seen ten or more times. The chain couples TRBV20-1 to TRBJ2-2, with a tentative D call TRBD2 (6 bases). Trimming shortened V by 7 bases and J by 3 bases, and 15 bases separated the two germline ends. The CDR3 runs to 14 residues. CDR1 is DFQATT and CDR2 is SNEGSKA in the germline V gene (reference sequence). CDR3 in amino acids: CSVTLGGYTGELFF. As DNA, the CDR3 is TGCAGTGTTACCTTAGGAGGGTACACCGGGGAGCTGTTTTTT.

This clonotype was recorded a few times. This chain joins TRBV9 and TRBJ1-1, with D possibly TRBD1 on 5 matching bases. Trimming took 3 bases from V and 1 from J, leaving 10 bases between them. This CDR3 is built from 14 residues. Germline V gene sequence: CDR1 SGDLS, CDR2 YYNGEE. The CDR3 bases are TGTGCCAGCAGCGCCGAGGGGTCGAACACTGAAGCTTTCTTT. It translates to CASSAEGSNTEAFF.

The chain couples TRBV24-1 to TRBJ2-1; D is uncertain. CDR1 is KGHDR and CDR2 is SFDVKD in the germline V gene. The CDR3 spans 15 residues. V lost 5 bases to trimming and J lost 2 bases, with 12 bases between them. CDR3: CATSAEWNPYNEQFF. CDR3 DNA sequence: TGTGCCACCAGTGCAGAGTGGAACCCCTACAATGAGCAGTTCTTC.

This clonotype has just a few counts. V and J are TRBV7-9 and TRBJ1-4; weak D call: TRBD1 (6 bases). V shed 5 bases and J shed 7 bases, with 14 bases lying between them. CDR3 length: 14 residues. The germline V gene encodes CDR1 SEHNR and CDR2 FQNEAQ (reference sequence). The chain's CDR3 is CASSTATGREKLFF. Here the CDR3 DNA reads TGTGCCAGCAGCACCGCCACAGGGCGTGAAAAACTGTTTTTT.

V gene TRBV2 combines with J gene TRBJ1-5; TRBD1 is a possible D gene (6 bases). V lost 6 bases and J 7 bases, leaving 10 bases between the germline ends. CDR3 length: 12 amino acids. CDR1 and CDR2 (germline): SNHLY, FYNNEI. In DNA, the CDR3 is TGTGCCAGCAGCGGGGGGGCCCAGCCCCAGCATTTT. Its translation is CASSGGAQPQHF.

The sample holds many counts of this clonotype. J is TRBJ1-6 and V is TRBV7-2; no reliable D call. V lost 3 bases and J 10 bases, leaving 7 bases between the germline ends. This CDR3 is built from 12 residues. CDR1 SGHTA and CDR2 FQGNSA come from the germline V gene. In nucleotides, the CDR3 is TGTGCCAGCAGCTTGATGTGGTCACCCCTCCACTTT. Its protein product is CASSLMWSPLHF.

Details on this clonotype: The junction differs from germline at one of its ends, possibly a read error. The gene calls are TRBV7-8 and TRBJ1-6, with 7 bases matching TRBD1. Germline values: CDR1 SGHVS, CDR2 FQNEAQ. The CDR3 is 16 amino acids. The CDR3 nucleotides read TGTGCCGGCAGCGTACACAGGGGCAAGGATGATTCACCCCTCCACTTT. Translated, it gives CAGSVHRGKDDSPLHF.

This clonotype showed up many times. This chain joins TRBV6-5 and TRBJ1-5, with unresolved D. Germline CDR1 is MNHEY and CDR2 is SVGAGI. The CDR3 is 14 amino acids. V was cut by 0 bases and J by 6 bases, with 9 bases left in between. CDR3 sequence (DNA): TGTGCCAGCAGTTACTCATTGGGTACTCAGCCCCAGCATTTT. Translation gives CASSYSLGTQPQHF.

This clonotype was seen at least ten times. CDR3 loop: CASKTTGLDETQYF. Here the CDR3 DNA reads TGTGCCAGCAAGACCACAGGGCTCGATGAGACCCAGTACTTC. The chain uses TRBV2 and TRBJ2-5; TRBD1 is a possible D gene (6 bases). This CDR3 has 14 residues. With 7 bases removed from V and 5 bases from J, the gap between germline ends came to 17 bases. In germline, CDR1 is SNHLY, CDR2 FYNNEI.

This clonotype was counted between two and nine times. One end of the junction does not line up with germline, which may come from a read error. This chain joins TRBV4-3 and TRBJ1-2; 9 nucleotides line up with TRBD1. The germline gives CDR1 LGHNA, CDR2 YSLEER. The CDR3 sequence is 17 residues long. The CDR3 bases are TGCGCCAACAGCCAAGACCTTACAGGGGGCCATAACTATGGCTACACCTTC. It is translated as CANSQDLTGGHNYGYTF.

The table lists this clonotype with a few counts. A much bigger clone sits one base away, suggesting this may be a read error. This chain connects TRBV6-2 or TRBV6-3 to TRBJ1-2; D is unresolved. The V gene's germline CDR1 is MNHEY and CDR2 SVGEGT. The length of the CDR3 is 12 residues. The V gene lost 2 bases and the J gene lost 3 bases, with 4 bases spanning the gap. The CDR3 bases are TGTGCCAGCAGTTACACGGACTATGGCTACACCTTC. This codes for CASSYTDYGYTF.

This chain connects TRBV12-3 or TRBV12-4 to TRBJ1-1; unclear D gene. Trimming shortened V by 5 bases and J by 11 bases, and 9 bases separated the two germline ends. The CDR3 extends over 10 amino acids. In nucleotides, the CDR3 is TGTGCCAGCAGTCCCTCGAGGGCTTTCTTT. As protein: CASSPSRAFF.

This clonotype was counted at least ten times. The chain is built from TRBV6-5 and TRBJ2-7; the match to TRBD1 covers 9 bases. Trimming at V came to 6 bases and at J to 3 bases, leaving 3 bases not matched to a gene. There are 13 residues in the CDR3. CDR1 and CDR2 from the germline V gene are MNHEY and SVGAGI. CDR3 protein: CASRGTGLYEQYF. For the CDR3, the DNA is TGTGCCAGCAGGGGGACAGGGCTCTACGAGCAGTACTTC.

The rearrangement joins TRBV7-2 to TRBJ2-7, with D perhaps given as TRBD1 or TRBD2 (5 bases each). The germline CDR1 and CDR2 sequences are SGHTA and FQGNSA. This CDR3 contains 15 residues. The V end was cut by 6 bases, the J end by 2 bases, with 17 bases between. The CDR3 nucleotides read TGTGCCAGCAGTTTGCCCGGGACCTTCACCTACGAGCAGTACTTC. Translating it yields CASSLPGTFTYEQYF.

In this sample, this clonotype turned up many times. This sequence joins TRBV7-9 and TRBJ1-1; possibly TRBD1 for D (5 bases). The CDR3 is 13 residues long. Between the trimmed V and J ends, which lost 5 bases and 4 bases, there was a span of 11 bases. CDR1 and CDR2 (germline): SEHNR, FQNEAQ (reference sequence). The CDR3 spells CASSRRDFTEAFF. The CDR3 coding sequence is TGTGCCAGCAGCCGCCGGGACTTCACTGAAGCTTTCTTT. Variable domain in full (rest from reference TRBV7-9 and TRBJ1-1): DTGVSQNPRHKITKRGQNVTFRCDPISEHNRLYWYRQTLGQGPEFLTYFQNEAQLEKSRLLSDRFSAERPKGSFSTLEIQRTEQGDSAMYLCASSRRDFTEAFFGQGTRLTVV.